The 28 T cell receptor beta chains below all came from one sample that was sequenced in a study of T cells in Graves' hyperthyroidism and ophthalmopathy. Template material for amplifying TCR beta CDR3 regions consisted of RNA transcripts. When the TCR CDR3 underwent first-round RT-PCR, the HTBI primer set was used. TCRdb re-called the multiplex PCR reads through MiXCR, storing one row per CDR3 protein. There are over 450,000 distinct CDR3 sequences in the sample; 17% occur only once, and around 17% lies in the top ten. The sample consisted of blood. The receptors come from a woman in her late teens or twenties with Graves' ophthalmopathy.

This clonotype was counted ten times or more. The chain joins TRBV4-2 to TRBJ1-1, with D perhaps TRBD1 (5 bases). This CDR3 region has 15 residues. Trimming shortened V by 1 base and J by 6 bases, and 15 bases separated the two germline ends. The germline V gene has CDR1 LGHNA and CDR2 YNFKEQ. The DNA of the CDR3 is TGTGCCAGCAGCCAAGCTGGTTTCGGGGGTGCTGAAGCTTTCTTT. Its protein is CASSQAGFGGAEAFF.

The table lists this clonotype with a few counts. V gene TRBV12-3 or TRBV12-4 combines with J gene TRBJ2-5; D call uncertain. Trimming shortened V by 4 bases and J by 4 bases, and 13 bases separated the two germline ends. The CDR3 sequence is 14 residues long. Here the CDR3 DNA reads TGTGCCAGCAGTTGGGTCTCAGACTCAGAGACCCAGTACTTC. It encodes CASSWVSDSETQYF.

This clonotype was seen only a few times. V and J are TRBV15 and TRBJ2-2, with no clear D. V was trimmed by 3 bases and J by 2 bases, leaving 4 bases between them. CDR1 is LNHNV, CDR2 YYDKDF, per germline (reference sequence). This CDR3 has 13 amino acids. The CDR3 DNA reads TGTGCCACCAGCAGTCAAAACACCGGGGAGCTGTTTTTT. Its protein is CATSSQNTGELFF.

This clonotype was recorded a few times. The genes are TRBV6-2 or TRBV6-3 and TRBJ2-5; D is perhaps TRBD2 (5 bases). Germline assignment: CDR1 MNHEY and CDR2 SVGEGT. CDR3 length equals 16 residues. V dropped 0 bases and J dropped 3 bases, with 14 bases sitting between them. Here the CDR3 DNA reads TGTGCCAGCAGTTACTCCTCCCTGGGAGCTAAAGAGACCCAGTACTTC. Its translation: CASSYSSLGAKETQYF.

The V gene is TRBV28, the J gene TRBJ1-4; no clear D. V lost 3 bases and J 4 bases, leaving 15 bases between the germline ends. The germline gives CDR1 MDHEN, CDR2 SYDVKM. The CDR3 length is 16 residues. CDR3 coding DNA: TGTGCCAGCAGTTTTCCCCTAGGAGCTCATAATGAAAAACTGTTTTTT. It yields the protein CASSFPLGAHNEKLFF.

This clonotype was observed at least ten times. This rearrangement joins TRBV30 to TRBJ1-6; 7 nucleotides line up with TRBD1. CDR1 is GTSNPN and CDR2 is SVGIG in the germline V gene (reference sequence). This CDR3 is 12 amino acids long. V lost 4 bases and J lost 9; bases outside the gene matches: 3. The CDR3: CAWNRGSSPLHF. CDR3 DNA sequence: TGTGCCTGGAACAGGGGTAGTTCACCCCTCCACTTT.

The table lists this clonotype with many counts. V is TRBV28 and J is TRBJ1-2; D ambiguous. The germline CDR1 and CDR2 sequences are MDHEN and SYDVKM. The CDR3 runs 14 residues. The V gene lost 5 bases and the J gene lost 4 bases, with 14 bases spanning the gap. The CDR3 coding sequence is TGTGCCAGCAGTCGTCTCGGACTATTCTATGGCTACACCTTC. Translated, it gives CASSRLGLFYGYTF.

This clonotype appeared a single time. The gene calls are TRBV7-8 and TRBJ2-5; no clear D. V dropped 2 bases and J dropped 0 bases, with 13 bases sitting between them. CDR1 is SGHVS and CDR2 is FQNEAQ in the germline V gene. The CDR3 has 16 residues. CDR3 amino acids: CASSLLPRQDQETQYF. The CDR3 DNA reads as TGTGCCAGCAGCTTACTTCCTCGGCAGGACCAAGAGACCCAGTACTTC.

This clonotype came up a few times. The chain couples TRBV6-1 to TRBJ2-2, with TRBD2 as a possible D gene (5 bases). In germline, CDR1 is MNHNS, CDR2 SASEGT. The CDR3 contains 13 residues. V lost 5 bases and J 7 bases, leaving 11 bases between the germline ends. Written as DNA, the CDR3 is TGTGCCAGCAGTTCTATCGGAGGCGGGGAGCTGTTTTTT. Protein product: CASSSIGGGELFF.

The chain links TRBV3-1 to TRBJ2-2; 8 positions match TRBD1. The trim removed 5 bases at V and 4 bases at J, leaving 3 bases unmatched. The CDR3 loop spans 14 amino acids. Germline V gene sequence: CDR1 LGHDT, CDR2 YNNKEL (reference sequence). CDR3 bases: TGTGCCAGCAGCAACGGACAGGGCACCGGGGAGCTGTTTTTT. Amino acids: CASSNGQGTGELFF.

The gene calls are TRBV5-1 and TRBJ1-2; the D is unclear. This CDR3 has 17 residues. Germline V lookup: CDR1 SGHRS, CDR2 YFSETQ. Trimming took off 0 bases at V and 6 bases at J, with 21 bases between the two ends. CDR3 region: CASSLEDAPELSNGYTF. The CDR3 nucleotides read TGCGCCAGCAGCTTGGAGGATGCGCCAGAACTGTCTAATGGCTACACCTTC. The full variable domain, in which reference TRBV5-1 and TRBJ1-2 provide the parts outside the CDR3, is KAGVTQTPRYLIKTRGQQVTLSCSPISGHRSVSWYQQTPGQGLQFLFEYFSETQRNKGNFPGRFSGRQFSNSRSEMNVSTLELGDSALYLCASSLEDAPELSNGYTFGSGTRLTVV.

This clonotype was observed at least ten times. The chain carries TRBV2 and TRBJ1-5; a possible D gene is TRBD1 (6 bases). The CDR3 totals 12 residues. V was cut by 8 bases and J by 6 bases, with 11 bases left in between. The germline V gene encodes CDR1 SNHLY and CDR2 FYNNEI. The CDR3 loop is CASWTEGQPQHF. The DNA of the CDR3 is TGTGCCAGCTGGACAGAGGGTCAGCCCCAGCATTTT.

This clonotype was recorded many times. The gene calls are TRBV28 and TRBJ2-3, with 8 bases aligning to TRBD2. V was clipped by 7 bases and J by 0 bases; unmatched bases: 6. Germline values: CDR1 MDHEN, CDR2 SYDVKM. This CDR3 has 15 amino acids. The chain's CDR3 is CASIGGRTSTDTQYF. As DNA, the CDR3 is TGTGCCAGCATTGGCGGGAGGACTAGCACAGATACGCAGTATTTT.

The chain employs TRBV7-2 and TRBJ2-3; perhaps TRBD1 as D (5 bases). Germline loops: CDR1 SGHTA, CDR2 FQGNSA. The CDR3 consists of 15 residues. Trimming cost V 5 bases and J 10 bases, with 22 bases left between them. The CDR3 DNA is TGTGCCAGCAGCCTAACCCGGACCCAAGGGGTATCGCAGTATTTT. Amino acid sequence: CASSLTRTQGVSQYF.

A word on this clonotype: Without the conserved terminal phenylalanine or tryptophan, this CDR3 likely stems from a read error. V usage is TRBV15 and J usage is TRBJ1-5, with 8 bases aligning to TRBD1. Per germline, CDR1 LNHNV and CDR2 YYDKDF (reference sequence). This CDR3 spans 15 amino acids. Germline trimming cut 3 bases from V and 9 bases from J; bases unmatched to any gene: 10. The CDR3 coding sequence is TGTGCCACCAGCAGGGACAGGGCGGGTTTGGGGCCCCAGCATCTT. Translating it yields CATSRDRAGLGPQHL.

This clonotype was counted ten times or more. The chain has TRBV28 and TRBJ1-2; 12 bases map to TRBD1. The germline V gene has CDR1 MDHEN and CDR2 SYDVKM. This CDR3 contains 15 residues. V shed 6 bases, J shed 6 bases, and the junction held 8 bases outside the gene matches. The CDR3 bases are TGTGCCAGCAGATACCGGGACAGGGGGCGCGATGGCTACACCTTC. It codes for CASRYRDRGRDGYTF.

This chain joins TRBV5-5 and TRBJ2-7; possibly TRBD2 for D (6 bases). V was trimmed by 2 bases and J by 1 base, leaving 10 bases between them. CDR1 is SGHKS, CDR2 YYEKEE, per germline (reference sequence). CDR3 length equals 14 residues. The CDR3 DNA follows: TGTGCCAGCAGCTTACTGACTAGGTCCTACGAGCAGTACTTC. Encoded protein: CASSLLTRSYEQYF.

This clonotype occurred many times. The J gene is TRBJ2-7, the V gene TRBV10-3; 8 positions match TRBD2. The CDR3 is made up of 15 amino acids. Germline V CDR1 and CDR2: ENHRY, SYGVKD. Germline trimming cut 5 bases from V and 0 bases from J; bases unmatched to any gene: 6. Here the CDR3 DNA reads TGTGCCATCAGTCCTCTAGCGGGCAGCTCCTACGAGCAGTACTTC. This codes for CAISPLAGSSYEQYF.

Notes on this clonotype: Germline and junction disagree at one end, which may indicate a read error. The chain couples TRBV7-8 to TRBJ1-4, with D uncertain. This CDR3 region has 15 residues. CDR1 is SGHVS and CDR2 is FQNEAQ in the germline V gene. In DNA, the CDR3 is TGTGCCAGCAGCCTAGCTGGTGGCAGTCAAGAAAAACTGTTTTTT. Translating it yields CASSLAGGSQEKLFF.

This clonotype came up many times. The V call is TRBV7-8, the J call TRBJ1-5, with TRBD1 matching 12 bases. Trimming at V came to 5 bases and at J to 6 bases, leaving 5 bases not matched to a gene. The CDR3 runs to 15 residues. Germline-derived CDR1 and CDR2 are SGHVS and FQNEAQ. The CDR3 spells CASSAGTGGGQPQHF. The CDR3 bases are TGTGCCAGCAGCGCTGGGACAGGGGGCGGTCAGCCCCAGCATTTT. Supplemented by reference TRBV7-8 and TRBJ1-5, the full variable domain reads GAGVSQSPRYKVAKRGQDVALRCDPISGHVSLFWYQQALGQGPEFLTYFQNEAQLDKSGLPSDRFFAERPEGSVSTLKIQRTQQEDSAVYLCASSAGTGGGQPQHFGDGTRLSIL.

The CDR3 reads CASSSGQAGSGANVLTF. The CDR3 region has the DNA TGTGCCAGCAGCTCAGGACAGGCTGGGTCTGGGGCCAACGTCCTGACTTTC. This chain uses TRBV28 with TRBJ2-6, with 7 bases that match TRBD1. CDR1 and CDR2 (germline): MDHEN, SYDVKM. CDR3 length equals 17 residues. J was trimmed by 1 base and V by 6 bases; bases with no gene match: 9.

This clonotype was observed a few times. V and J are TRBV27 and TRBJ1-5, with D unresolved. Germline loops: CDR1 MNHEY, CDR2 SMNVEV (reference sequence). The CDR3 loop spans 13 amino acids. Trimming took off 2 bases at V and 4 bases at J, with 6 bases between the two ends. The CDR3 nucleotides read TGTGCCAGCAGTTTAAAGATAAATCAGCCCCAGCATTTT. This gives the protein CASSLKINQPQHF.

This clonotype came up many times. This sequence joins TRBV13 and TRBJ2-7, with 10 positions matching TRBD1. Per the germline V gene, CDR1 is PRHDT and CDR2 is FYEKMQ (reference sequence). The ends lost 4 bases at V and 5 bases at J; junction bases unmatched: 8. The CDR3 consists of 15 residues. CDR3 bases: TGTGCCAGCAGCTACAATTGGGACAGGGGCGACGAGCAGTACTTC. Translating it yields CASSYNWDRGDEQYF.

This clonotype appeared many times. The chain is built from TRBV2 and TRBJ2-3; D is tentatively TRBD1 or TRBD2 (5 bases each). Germline V CDR1 and CDR2: SNHLY, FYNNEI. The CDR3 sequence is 13 residues long. V was shortened by 5 bases and J by 8 bases, with 14 bases between the two germline ends. The CDR3 DNA is TGTGCCAGCAGTCCCGAGGGGACCTTTACGCAGTATTTT. Translation: CASSPEGTFTQYF.

The gene calls are TRBV9 and TRBJ2-1, with TRBD1 identical over 10 bases. This CDR3 has 18 residues. V was clipped by 3 bases and J by 4 bases; unmatched bases: 13. Germline assignment: CDR1 SGDLS and CDR2 YYNGEE. The CDR3 DNA reads as TGTGCCAGCAGCGCAGAGTCAACCGGGACAGGGGCTTACAATGAGCAGTTCTTC. Its protein is CASSAESTGTGAYNEQFF.

This clonotype was counted only a few times. The chain employs TRBV4-1 and TRBJ1-5; D is ambiguous. Trimming shortened V by 1 base and J by 5 bases, and 6 bases separated the two germline ends. Germline V lookup: CDR1 MGHRA, CDR2 YSYEKL. The CDR3 is 13 residues long. The CDR3 DNA reads TGCGCCAGCAGCCAAGGCGGTGATCAGCCCCAGCATTTT. Protein: CASSQGGDQPQHF.

The chain recombines TRBV28 with TRBJ1-2; TRBD1 matches 7 bases. This CDR3 comprises 17 residues. Germline CDR1 and CDR2: MDHEN and SYDVKM. V lost 4 bases to trimming and J lost 2 bases; unmatched junction nucleotides: 13. For the CDR3, the DNA is TGTGCCAGCAGTTCCATTGACAGGGCCCTCTCAAACTATGGCTACACCTTC. Protein: CASSSIDRALSNYGYTF.

This clonotype was seen repeatedly, ten times or more. This rearrangement joins TRBV28 to TRBJ1-2, with 9 bases that match TRBD1. V lost 5 bases to trimming and J lost 4 bases; unmatched junction nucleotides: 8. Per germline, CDR1 MDHEN and CDR2 SYDVKM. The CDR3 covers 15 residues. CDR3 protein: CASSKQGAQTYGYTF. The CDR3 nucleotides are TGTGCCAGCAGTAAACAGGGGGCTCAAACCTATGGCTACACCTTC.